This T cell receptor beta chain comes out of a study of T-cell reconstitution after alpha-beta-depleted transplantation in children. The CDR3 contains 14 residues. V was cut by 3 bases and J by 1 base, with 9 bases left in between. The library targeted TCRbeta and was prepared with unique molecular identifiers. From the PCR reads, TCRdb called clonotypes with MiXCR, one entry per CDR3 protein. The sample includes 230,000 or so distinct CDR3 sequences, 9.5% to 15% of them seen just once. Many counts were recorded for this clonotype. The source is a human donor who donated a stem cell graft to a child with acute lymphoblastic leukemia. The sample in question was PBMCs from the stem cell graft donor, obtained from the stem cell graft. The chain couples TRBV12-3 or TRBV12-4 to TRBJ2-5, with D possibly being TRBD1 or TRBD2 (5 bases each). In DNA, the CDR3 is TGTGCCAGCAGTTTGGTCGGGACCCAAGAGACCCAGTACTTC. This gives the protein CASSLVGTQETQYF.